The clone carrying this T cell receptor (beta chain) is labeled as large (0.1 to 1%). A mixed TRB-A/B primer pool amplified rearranged TRB by multiplex touch-down PCR. TCRdb re-called the multiplex PCR reads through MiXCR, storing one row per CDR3 protein. The table shows around 3,000 distinct CDR3 sequences, with approximately 20% occurring only once. Amplification of TCR beta used genomic DNA extracted from peripheral blood. This sample was taken from a study of T cell repertoires in aging, cancer and after chemotherapy. At the level of the study: Patients with glioblastoma brain tumors were sampled before and after temozolomide-based therapy. Roughly 9.1 million TCR reads were in the whole dataset.

CDR3 length: 16 residues. Germline assignment: CDR1 MNHEY and CDR2 SVGAGI. The J segment lost 0 bases and the V segment lost 8 bases, leaving 8 bases of the junction unmatched. This sequence originates from a human donor with a solid tumor. This chain connects TRBV6-5 to TRBJ2-3; TRBD1 aligns across 10 bases. Sample: blood. This chain's CDR3 is CASRRQGAVSTDTQYF. DNA of the CDR3: TGTGCCAGCCGACGACAGGGGGCGGTTAGCACAGATACGCAGTATTTT.